Listed below are T cell receptor beta chains from one sample, sequenced in a study of early T cells in non-severe SARS-CoV-2 infection. TCRdb redid the calling of the 5' RACE reads with MiXCR, one entry per CDR3 protein. The table has approximately 100,000 distinct CDR3 sequences, roughly 17% seen once; the top ten hold 1.3%. The sequenced sample consisted of whole blood. The origin of the receptors is an adult who was a healthcare worker with PCR-confirmed SARS-CoV-2 infection or an uninfected control (not recorded which). Each CDR3 is given with its conserved first and last residue. A D gene is named only where the DNA matches it firmly. Clone size, where shown, is once, few, many, or a class for clones that have expanded.

abundance	v_gene	d_gene	len	j_gene	CDR3nt	CDR3aa
-	TRBV21-1	-	17	TRBJ2-6	TGTGCCAGCAGCAAAGACAGGGGAAGATCTGGGGCCAACGTCCTGACTTTC	CASSKDRGRSGANVLTF
many	TRBV2	TRBD1	17	TRBJ2-1	TGTGCCAGCAGTGCTTACGACGGGACAGGGGACTACAATGAGCAGTTCTTC	CASSAYDGTGDYNEQFF
-	TRBV28	-	13	TRBJ1-2	TGTGCCAGCAGAGCAGGCCCCTTGGGGGGCTACACCTTC	CASRAGPLGGYTF
-	TRBV4-2	TRBD2	16	TRBJ2-7	TGTGCCAGCAGCCAGGCGGGGGGAAAGACTACCTACGAGCAGTACTTC	CASSQAGGKTTYEQYF
-	TRBV12-3/TRBV12-4	TRBD2	17	TRBJ2-2	TGTGCCAGCAGACAAGCCGGGACTAGCGGTCCTAAGGGGGAGCTGTTTTTT	CASRQAGTSGPKGELFF
-	TRBV7-2	-	13	TRBJ2-5	TGTGCCAGCAGCTTAATGGTTAGGGAGACCCAGTACTTC	CASSLMVRETQYF
-	TRBV20-1	-	17	TRBJ1-5	TGCAGTGCCGGTCGGACGGACCCTGATTCGGGCAATCAGCCCCAGCATTTT	CSAGRTDPDSGNQPQHF
many	TRBV7-2	-	14	TRBJ1-1	TGTGCCAGCAGCTTTTCAGGAGCGAACACTGAAGCTTTCTTT	CASSFSGANTEAFF
many	TRBV7-9	TRBD2	17	TRBJ2-2	TGTGCCAGCAGCCGGACTCGGGAGGGAATAAACACCGGGGAGCTGTTTTTT	CASSRTREGINTGELFF
few	TRBV27	TRBD1	15	TRBJ1-5	TGTGCCAGCAGTCTGGGGACAGGGCCGGGGCAGCCCCAGCATTTT	CASSLGTGPGQPQHF
few	TRBV7-2	-	13	TRBJ1-2	TGTGCCAGCAGCATTCCAGGGTTCTTCGGCTACACCTTC	CASSIPGFFGYTF
-	TRBV24-1	-	12	TRBJ2-3	TGTGCCACCAGTGATTCGGGACATACCCAGTATTTT	CATSDSGHTQYF
few	TRBV10-3	-	13	TRBJ1-2	TGTGCCATCAGTGGGAACCAGGGAGGTGGCTACACCTTC	CAISGNQGGGYTF
few	TRBV19	-	12	TRBJ2-7	TGTGCCAGTAGAAGCCCCCGCGGCGAGCAGTACTTC	CASRSPRGEQYF
many	TRBV6-2/TRBV6-3	-	14	TRBJ1-1	TGTGCCAGCAGTTACCCGACAGTGAACACTGAAGCTTTCTTT	CASSYPTVNTEAFF
few	TRBV28	-	13	TRBJ1-1	TGTGCCAGCAGTTTCGCACCTCACACTGAAGCTTTCTTT	CASSFAPHTEAFF
many	TRBV4-3	TRBD2	19	TRBJ2-1	TGCGCCAGCAGCCAAGCGAGGCAGCGGGAGGGCCAGTCGTACAATGAGCAGTTCTTC	CASSQARQREGQSYNEQFF
-	TRBV10-3	-	17	TRBJ1-4	TGTGCCATCAGTGAGCCTAGAACGGGGGGAACTAATGAAAAACTGTTTTTT	CAISEPRTGGTNEKLFF
once	TRBV12-3/TRBV12-4	-	16	TRBJ1-5	TGTGCCAGCAGTTTATCCTCCAGGGAGGGCAATCAGCCCCAGCATTTT	CASSLSSREGNQPQHF
-	TRBV7-2	-	15	TRBJ2-2	TGTGCCAGCAGCTTAAACACAGGATATTCCGGGGAGCTGTTTTTT	CASSLNTGYSGELFF
few	TRBV6-2/TRBV6-3	-	13	TRBJ2-2	TGTGCCAGCATATTGGCGGGGACCGGGGAGCTGTTTTTT	CASILAGTGELFF
few	TRBV2	TRBD2	16	TRBJ2-7	TGTGCCAGCAGTGAGGGTCTAGCGGCAAAGGGTTACGAGCAGTACTTC	CASSEGLAAKGYEQYF
-	TRBV23-1	-	15	TRBJ2-3	TGCGCCAGCAGTCAATCGTGGAGGCGCGCAGATACGCAGTATTTT	CASSQSWRRADTQYF
few	TRBV11-2	-	15	TRBJ1-4	TGTGCCAGCAGCTTAGTCCGATCAACTAATGAAAAACTGTTTTTT	CASSLVRSTNEKLFF
-	TRBV11-2	TRBD1	16	TRBJ1-1	TGTGCCAGCATCAAAGGGACAGGAACCATGAACACTGAAGCTTTCTTT	CASIKGTGTMNTEAFF
few	TRBV29-1	TRBD2	12	TRBJ2-7	TGCAGCGTCAAGACTAGCGGGATCGAGCAGTACTTC	CSVKTSGIEQYF
few	TRBV28	-	17	TRBJ1-5	TGTGCCAGCAGTCCTAGTTGGGCAGCATCGAGCAATCAGCCCCAGCATTTT	CASSPSWAASSNQPQHF
-	TRBV25-1	-	16	TRBJ1-3	TGTGCCAGCAGTGAGTCGATCGGTTTCTCTGGAAACACCATATATTTT	CASSESIGFSGNTIYF
-	TRBV6-2/TRBV6-3	-	15	TRBJ2-7	TGTGCCAGCAACCCGTTCCGGCAGGGGAAGTACGAGCAGTACTTC	CASNPFRQGKYEQYF
few	TRBV5-1	TRBD1	16	TRBJ1-6	TGCGCCAGCAGCGAGATGAGACAGGGGCGAGTTGCACCCCTCCACTTT	CASSEMRQGRVAPLHF
few	TRBV20-1	-	14	TRBJ1-3	TGCAGTGCTAGTAGATCAAGCTCTGGAAACACCATATATTTT	CSASRSSSGNTIYF
few	TRBV6-1	-	12	TRBJ1-1	TGTGCCAGCAGTGATTACTGGACTGAAGCTTTCTTT	CASSDYWTEAFF
few	TRBV28	-	14	TRBJ2-2	TGTGCCAGCAAAGCCACCCATAACACCGGGGAGCTGTTTTTT	CASKATHNTGELFF
few	TRBV20-1	-	14	TRBJ2-5	TGCAGTGCTAGTCCCCCGGGGGACCAAGAGACCCAGTACTTC	CSASPPGDQETQYF
few	TRBV9	-	15	TRBJ2-4	TGTGCCAGCAGCGTAGAGGGGTGGATAGGGGACATTCAGTACTTC	CASSVEGWIGDIQYF
few	TRBV15	TRBD1	14	TRBJ1-1	TGTGCCACCAGCGGGGGACAGGGCGAACCTGAAGCTTTCTTT	CATSGGQGEPEAFF
few	TRBV4-3	TRBD2	16	TRBJ2-7	TGCGCCAGCAGCCAGGCCTTCGGACTAGCGGTGGAGGAGCAGTACTTC	CASSQAFGLAVEEQYF
-	TRBV19	-	14	TRBJ1-5	TGTGCCACCTCGGGACTGTATAGCAATCAGCCCCAGCATTTT	CATSGLYSNQPQHF
-	TRBV29-1	-	12	TRBJ1-5	TGCAGCGTCCAGGCCGAGGGACAGCCCCAGCATTTT	CSVQAEGQPQHF
-	TRBV15	-	12	TRBJ2-1	TGTGCCACCAGCAGAGAGGGTAGATGGGGTTTCTTC	CATSREGRWGFF
-	TRBV9	-	15	TRBJ2-3	TGTGCCAGCAGCGTAGAAAGCGGAACCACAGATACGCAGTATTTT	CASSVESGTTDTQYF
-	TRBV12-3/TRBV12-4	-	12	TRBJ2-1	TGTGCCAGCAGTCTCAACGGGGCTTCCCAGTTCTTC	CASSLNGASQFF
-	TRBV20-1	TRBD2	14	TRBJ2-3	TGCAGTGCTAGTGGACTAGCGGACACAGATACGCAGTATTTT	CSASGLADTDTQYF
few	TRBV7-2	TRBD1	17	TRBJ2-1	TGTGCCAGCAGCCCAAGGACAGGGGCAAAAGGCGTGGGTGAGCAGTTCTTC	CASSPRTGAKGVGEQFF
few	TRBV28	-	15	TRBJ1-3	TGTGCCACCCGTAAACCCGGGACTGTTGGAAACACCATATATTTT	CATRKPGTVGNTIYF
-	TRBV29-1	-	13	TRBJ1-1	TGCAGCGTTGCCACCGACTGGAACACTGAAGCTTTCTTT	CSVATDWNTEAFF
-	TRBV12-3/TRBV12-4	-	17	TRBJ2-3	TGTGCCAGCACCTCCATCCGGGACATCTCTAGCACAGATACGCAGTATTTT	CASTSIRDISSTDTQYF
few	TRBV2	TRBD2	15	TRBJ2-2	TGTGCCAGCAGACAACTAGCGGGGAACACCGGGGAGCTGTTTTTT	CASRQLAGNTGELFF
few	TRBV14	-	14	TRBJ1-1	TGTGCCAGCAGCCTAAACAGCGGGGGCACTGAAGCTTTCTTT	CASSLNSGGTEAFF
-	TRBV7-2	-	16	TRBJ1-1	TGTGCCAGCAGCTACTCGTCCGGACAGAGTAACACTGAAGCTTTCTTT	CASSYSSGQSNTEAFF
few	TRBV18	-	15	TRBJ1-1	TGTGCCAGCTCAGGGCAACGGAATAGGAACACTGAAGCTTTCTTT	CASSGQRNRNTEAFF
-	TRBV5-4	TRBD2	15	TRBJ2-7	TGTGCCAGCAGCAAGCTAGCGGGGGGGCCCGACGAGCAGTACTTC	CASSKLAGGPDEQYF